These 4 T cell receptor beta chains originate from one sample sequenced in a study of T cell responses to AZD1222 COVID-19 vaccine (TCRdb year 2021). Explained via the paper, the time point label denotes: about 28 days (+/-7) after the second vaccine dose. In the paper's terms, the treatment or condition label means: meningococcal conjugate vaccine given as trial control. The library was obtained by the immunoSEQ multiplex PCR assay. Drawn from immuneACCESS, this table holds only the in-frame rearrangements with V and J called that TCRdb kept. Clones are partly lost; checked studies trace under half to an unresolved V gene and leave the rest unexplained. Counted in this sample were 42,000 or so clones; around 90% of them appeared once. The ten largest make up about 27% of the sample. The sequenced sample was peripheral blood, obtained 28 days after the second dose of the MenACWY control vaccine. Receptor source: an adult who received the MenACWY meningococcal vaccine as a control.

The chain links TRBV11-2 to TRBJ1-4; the match to TRBD1 covers 7 bases. V gave up 6 bases and J gave up 4 bases; unmatched junction bases: 11. Germline CDR1 is SGHAT and CDR2 is FQNNGV. CDR3 length: 16 amino acids. The CDR3 loop is CASRRGAGGRNEKLFF. The CDR3 DNA is TGTGCCAGCAGGAGGGGCGCAGGGGGTCGTAATGAAAAACTGTTTTTT.

The J gene is TRBJ2-5, the V gene TRBV6-1; D is perhaps TRBD2 (5 bases). Germline assignment: CDR1 MNHNS and CDR2 SASEGT. The V gene lost 1 base and the J gene lost 4 bases, with 10 bases spanning the gap. The CDR3 runs to 14 residues. CDR3 DNA sequence: TGTGCCAGCAGTGAAGACGGGATCCGAGAGACCCAGTACTTC. Its translation: CASSEDGIRETQYF.

The chain uses TRBV27 and TRBJ2-7; the D is unclear. CDR1 and CDR2 from the germline V gene are MNHEY and SMNVEV (reference sequence). V lost 3 bases to trimming and J lost 4 bases, with 7 bases between them. The CDR3 extends over 12 amino acids. The CDR3 loop is CASSFGPYEQYF. Written as DNA, the CDR3 is TGTGCCAGCAGTTTTGGCCCTTACGAGCAGTACTTC.

The rearrangement uses TRBV7-9 and TRBJ2-7, with 14 bases aligning to TRBD2. The CDR3 is made up of 14 amino acids. Germline-derived CDR1 and CDR2 are SEHNR and FQNEAQ (reference sequence). V gave up 5 bases and J gave up 9 bases; unmatched junction bases: 6. Written as DNA, the CDR3 is TGTGCCAGCAGCCCCGGGACTAGCGGGGGAGTGCAGTACTTC. This encodes CASSPGTSGGVQYF.